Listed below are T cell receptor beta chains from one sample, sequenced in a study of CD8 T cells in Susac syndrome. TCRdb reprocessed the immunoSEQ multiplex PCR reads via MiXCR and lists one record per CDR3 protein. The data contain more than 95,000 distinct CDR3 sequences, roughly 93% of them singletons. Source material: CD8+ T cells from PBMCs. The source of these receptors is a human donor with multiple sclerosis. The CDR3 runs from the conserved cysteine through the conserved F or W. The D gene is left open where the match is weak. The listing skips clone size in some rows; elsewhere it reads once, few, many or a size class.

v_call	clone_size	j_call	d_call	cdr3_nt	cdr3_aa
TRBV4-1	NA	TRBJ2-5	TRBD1	TGCGCCAGCAGCCTGAGGACAGGTAAAGAGACCCAGTACTTC	CASSLRTGKETQYF
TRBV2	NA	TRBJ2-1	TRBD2	TGTGCCAGCAGCGGGCTAGCGGGTTACAATGAGCAGTTCTTC	CASSGLAGYNEQFF
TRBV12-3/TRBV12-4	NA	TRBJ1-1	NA	TGTGCCAGCAGTTTAGCGGGGCCCGGGAGGGGTAGTAATGAAGCTTTCTTT	CASSLAGPGRGSNEAFF
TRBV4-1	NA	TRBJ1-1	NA	TGCGCCAGCAGCCAAGTGGACCCTGTGGGGACTGAAGCTTTCTTT	CASSQVDPVGTEAFF
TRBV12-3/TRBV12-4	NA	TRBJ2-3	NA	TGTGCCAGCAGCTCGACTCGCGGGGCAGATACGCAGTATTTT	CASSSTRGADTQYF
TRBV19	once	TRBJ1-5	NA	TGTGCCAGTAGTATCTCGGGGGGGAGCAATCAGCCCCAGCATTTT	CASSISGGSNQPQHF
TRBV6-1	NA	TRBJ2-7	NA	TGTGCCAGCAGTGATTACTACGAGCAGTACTTC	CASSDYYEQYF
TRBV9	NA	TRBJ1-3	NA	TGTGCCAGCAGCGACCCACAGGGACGTCACGCTGAAAACACCATATATTTT	CASSDPQGRHAENTIYF
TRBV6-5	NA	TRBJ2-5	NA	TGTGCCAGCAGCCAACGAGAGACCCAGTACTTC	CASSQRETQYF
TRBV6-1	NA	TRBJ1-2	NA	TGTGCCAGCAGTGAGACGGCCGGGGCCGGCTACACCTTC	CASSETAGAGYTF
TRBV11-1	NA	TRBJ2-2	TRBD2	TGTGCCAGCAGCCCCCCGACTAGCGGGAGGTTGTCCGGGGAGCTGTTTTTT	CASSPPTSGRLSGELFF
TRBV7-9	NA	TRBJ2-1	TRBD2	TGTGCCAGCAGCTCAAGACTAGCGGGGTCAAACAATGAGCAGTTCTTC	CASSSRLAGSNNEQFF
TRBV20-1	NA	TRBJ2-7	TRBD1	TGCAGTGCTAGTCTTACAGGGGCCTCGAGCTCCTACGAGCAGTACTTC	CSASLTGASSSYEQYF
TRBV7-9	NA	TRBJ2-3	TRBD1	TGTGCCAGCAGCCCTCGGGACAGGGTTGGAACGCAGTATTTT	CASSPRDRVGTQYF
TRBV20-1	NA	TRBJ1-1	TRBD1	TGCAGTGGCTACCGGGACAGGGTTGAAGCTTTCTTT	CSGYRDRVEAFF
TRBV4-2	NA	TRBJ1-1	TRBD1	TGTGCCAGCAGCCAAGAACAGGGGGGAGGCACTGAAGCTTTCTTT	CASSQEQGGGTEAFF
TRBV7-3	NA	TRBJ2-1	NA	TGTGCCAGCAGCTTAACGTGGGGCTATTTGAATGAGCAGTTCTTC	CASSLTWGYLNEQFF
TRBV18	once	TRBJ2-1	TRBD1	TGTGCCAGCTCACCATCCACAGGGGCTGATGAGCAGTTCTTC	CASSPSTGADEQFF
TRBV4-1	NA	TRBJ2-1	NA	TGCGCCAGCAGCCCGGTACTACTCCACAATGAGCAGTTCTTC	CASSPVLLHNEQFF
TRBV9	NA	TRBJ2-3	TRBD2	TGTGCCAGCAGCCCGGGTCGCGGGAGGACAGATACGCAGTATTTT	CASSPGRGRTDTQYF
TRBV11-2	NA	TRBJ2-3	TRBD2	TGTGCCAGCAGTCACTCTGGGCGGGGGGGGCGAGATACGCAGTATTTT	CASSHSGRGGRDTQYF
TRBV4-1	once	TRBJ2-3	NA	TGCGCCAGCAGCCTCCATTGGAGGGGGGGAACAGATACGCAGTATTTT	CASSLHWRGGTDTQYF
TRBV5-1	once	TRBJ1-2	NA	TGCGCCAGCAGCCCCGACCTGAATGGCTACACCTTC	CASSPDLNGYTF
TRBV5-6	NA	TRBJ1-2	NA	TGTGCCAGCAGCTTGGGTGGCGATGGCTACACCTTC	CASSLGGDGYTF